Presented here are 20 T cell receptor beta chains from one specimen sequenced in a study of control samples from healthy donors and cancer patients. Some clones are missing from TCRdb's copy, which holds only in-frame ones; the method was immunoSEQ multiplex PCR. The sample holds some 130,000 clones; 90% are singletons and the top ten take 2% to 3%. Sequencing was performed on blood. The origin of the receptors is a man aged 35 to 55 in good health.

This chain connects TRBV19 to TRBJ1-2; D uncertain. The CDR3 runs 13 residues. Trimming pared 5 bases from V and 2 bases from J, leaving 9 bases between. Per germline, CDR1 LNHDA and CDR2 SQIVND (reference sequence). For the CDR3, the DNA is TGTGCCAGTAGTCTACAGCTGAACTATGGCTACACCTTC. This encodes CASSLQLNYGYTF.

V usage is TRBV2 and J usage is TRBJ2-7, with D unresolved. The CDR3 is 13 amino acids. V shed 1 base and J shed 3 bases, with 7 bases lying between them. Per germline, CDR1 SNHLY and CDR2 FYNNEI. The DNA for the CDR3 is TGTGCCAGCAGTGAAGAACAGAACTACGAGCAGTACTTC. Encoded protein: CASSEEQNYEQYF.

The CDR3 is CGCQGGGDTQYF. The DNA of the CDR3 is TGTGGTTGCCAGGGGGGTGGAGATACGCAGTATTTT. The genes are TRBV6-5 and TRBJ2-3; weak D call: TRBD1 (7 bases). The CDR3 sequence is 12 residues long. CDR1 and CDR2 from the germline V gene are MNHEY and SVGAGI.

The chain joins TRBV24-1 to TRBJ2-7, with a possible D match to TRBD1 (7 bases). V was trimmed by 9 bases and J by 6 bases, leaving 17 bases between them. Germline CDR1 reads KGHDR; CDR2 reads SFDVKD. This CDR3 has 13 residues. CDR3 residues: CATLAQGEAEQYF. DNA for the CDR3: TGTGCCACCTTAGCGCAGGGGGAGGCCGAGCAGTACTTC.

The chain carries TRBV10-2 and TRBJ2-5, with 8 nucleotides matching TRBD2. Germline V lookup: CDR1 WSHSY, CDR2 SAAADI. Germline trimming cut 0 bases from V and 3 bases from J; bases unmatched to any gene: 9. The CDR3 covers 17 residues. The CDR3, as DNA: TGCGCCAGCAGTGAGTCGGCGGGCGGGGGGCTCGAAGAGACCCAGTACTTC. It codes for CASSESAGGGLEETQYF.

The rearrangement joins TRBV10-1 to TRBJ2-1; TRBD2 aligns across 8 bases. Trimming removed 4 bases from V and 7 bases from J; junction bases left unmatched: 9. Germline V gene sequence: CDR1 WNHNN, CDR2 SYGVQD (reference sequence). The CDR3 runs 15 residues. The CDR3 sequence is CASSGAGGLENEQFF. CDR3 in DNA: TGCGCCAGCAGTGGGGCGGGGGGCCTGGAGAATGAGCAGTTCTTC.

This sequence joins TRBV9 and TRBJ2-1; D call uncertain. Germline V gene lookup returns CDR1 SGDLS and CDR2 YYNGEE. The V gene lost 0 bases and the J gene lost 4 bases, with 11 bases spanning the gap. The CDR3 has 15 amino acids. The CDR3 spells CASSVVGSEYNEQFF. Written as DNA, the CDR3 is TGTGCCAGCAGCGTAGTTGGCAGCGAATACAATGAGCAGTTCTTC.

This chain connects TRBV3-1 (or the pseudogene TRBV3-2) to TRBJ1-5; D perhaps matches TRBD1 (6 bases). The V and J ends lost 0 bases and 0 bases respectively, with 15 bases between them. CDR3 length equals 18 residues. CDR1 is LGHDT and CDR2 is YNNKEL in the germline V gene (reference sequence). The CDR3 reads CASSQDCKDRYSNQPQHF. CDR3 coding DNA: TGTGCCAGCAGCCAAGACTGTAAGGACAGATATAGCAATCAGCCCCAGCATTTT.

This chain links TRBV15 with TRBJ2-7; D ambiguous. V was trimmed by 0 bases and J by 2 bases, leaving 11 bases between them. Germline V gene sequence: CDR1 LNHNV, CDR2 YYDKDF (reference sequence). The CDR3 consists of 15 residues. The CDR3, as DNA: TGTGCCACCAGCAGAGATGTTGGGTTAGCCTACGAGCAGTACTTC. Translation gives CATSRDVGLAYEQYF. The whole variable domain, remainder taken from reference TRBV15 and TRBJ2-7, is DAMVIQNPRYQVTQFGKPVTLSCSQTLNHNVMYWYQQKSSQAPKLLFHYYDKDFNNEADTPDNFQSRRPNTSFCFLDIRSPGLGDTAMYLCATSRDVGLAYEQYFGPGTRLTVT.

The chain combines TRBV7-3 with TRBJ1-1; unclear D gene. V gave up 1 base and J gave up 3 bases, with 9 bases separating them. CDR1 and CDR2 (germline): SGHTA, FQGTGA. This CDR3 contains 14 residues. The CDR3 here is CASSLSPRDTEAFF. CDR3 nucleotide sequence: TGTGCCAGCAGCTTAAGTCCCAGAGACACTGAAGCTTTCTTT.

The CDR3 loop reads CASSQDLGLGEQYF. CDR3 in DNA: TGTGCCAGCAGCCAAGATCTGGGGCTTGGAGAGCAGTACTTC. The genes are TRBV3-1 (or the pseudogene TRBV3-2) and TRBJ2-7; maybe TRBD1 (5 bases). The CDR3 consists of 14 residues. The ends were cut back, 0 bases at V and 7 bases at J, with 13 bases in the middle. Germline V gene data show CDR1 as LGHDT and CDR2 as YNNKEL (reference sequence).

The CDR3 reads CASSPRTGGPNEKLFF. The CDR3 coding sequence is TGTGCCAGCAGCCCTCGAACAGGGGGCCCTAATGAAAAACTGTTTTTT. The chain employs TRBV7-9 and TRBJ1-4; 9 bases match TRBD1. Germline V gene data show CDR1 as SEHNR and CDR2 as FQNEAQ (reference sequence). The CDR3 length is 16 residues. Trimming removed 5 bases from V and 3 bases from J; junction bases left unmatched: 7. Full variable domain (rest looked up from reference TRBV7-9 and TRBJ1-4): DTGVSQNPRHKITKRGQNVTFRCDPISEHNRLYWYRQTLGQGPEFLTYFQNEAQLEKSRLLSDRFSAERPKGSFSTLEIQRTEQGDSAMYLCASSPRTGGPNEKLFFGSGTQLSVL.

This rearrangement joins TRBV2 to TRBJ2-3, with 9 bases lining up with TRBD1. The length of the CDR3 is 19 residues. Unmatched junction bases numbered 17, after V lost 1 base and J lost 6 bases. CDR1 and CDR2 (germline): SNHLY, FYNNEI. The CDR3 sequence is CASSEVSLGQGMFMDTQYF. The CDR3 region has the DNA TGTGCCAGCAGTGAAGTGAGCTTGGGACAGGGAATGTTTATGGATACGCAGTATTTT.

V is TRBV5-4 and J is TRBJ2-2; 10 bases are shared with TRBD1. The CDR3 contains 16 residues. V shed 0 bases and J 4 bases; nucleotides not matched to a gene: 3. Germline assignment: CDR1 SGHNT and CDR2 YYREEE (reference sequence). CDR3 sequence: CASSLGGQGFTGELFF. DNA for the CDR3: TGTGCCAGCAGCTTGGGGGGACAGGGGTTCACCGGGGAGCTGTTTTTT.

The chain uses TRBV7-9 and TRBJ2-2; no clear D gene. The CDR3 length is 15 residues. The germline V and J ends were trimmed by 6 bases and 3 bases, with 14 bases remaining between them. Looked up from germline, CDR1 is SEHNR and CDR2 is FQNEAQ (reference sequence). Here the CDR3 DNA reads TGTGCCAGCAGATCCGGGCTAGTCGACACCGGGGAGCTGTTTTTT. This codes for CASRSGLVDTGELFF.

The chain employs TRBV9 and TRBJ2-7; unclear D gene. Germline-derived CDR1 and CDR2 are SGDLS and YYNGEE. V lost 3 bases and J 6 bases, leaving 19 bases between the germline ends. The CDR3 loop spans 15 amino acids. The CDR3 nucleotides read TGTGCCAGCAGCGGTCGGGCGTCCGCGGAAGGCGAGCAGTACTTC. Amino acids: CASSGRASAEGEQYF. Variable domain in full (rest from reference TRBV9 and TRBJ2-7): DSGVTQTPKHLITATGQRVTLRCSPRSGDLSVYWYQQSLDQGLQFLIQYYNGEERAKGNILERFSAQQFPDLHSELNLSSLELGDSALYFCASSGRASAEGEQYFGPGTRLTVT.

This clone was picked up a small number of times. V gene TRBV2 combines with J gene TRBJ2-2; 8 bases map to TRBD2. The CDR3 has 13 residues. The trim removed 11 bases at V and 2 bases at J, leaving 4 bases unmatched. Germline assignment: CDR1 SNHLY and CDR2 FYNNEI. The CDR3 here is CAWRGENTGELFF. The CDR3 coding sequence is TGTGCCTGGCGGGGGGAAAACACCGGGGAGCTGTTTTTT.

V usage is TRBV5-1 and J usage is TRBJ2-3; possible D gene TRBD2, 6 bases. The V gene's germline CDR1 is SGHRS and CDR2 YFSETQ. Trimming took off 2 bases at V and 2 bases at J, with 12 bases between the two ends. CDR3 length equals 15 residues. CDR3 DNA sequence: TGCGCCAGCAGCTTAGGAGGGCAGCACACAGATACGCAGTATTTT. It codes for CASSLGGQHTDTQYF.

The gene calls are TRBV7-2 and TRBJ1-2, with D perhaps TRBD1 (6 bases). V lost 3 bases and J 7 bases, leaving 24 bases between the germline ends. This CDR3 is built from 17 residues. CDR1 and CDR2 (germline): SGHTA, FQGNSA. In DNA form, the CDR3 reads TGTGCCAGCAGCTTGGGGATAAGACAGGAAATAGCATTTGGCTACACCTTC. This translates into CASSLGIRQEIAFGYTF.

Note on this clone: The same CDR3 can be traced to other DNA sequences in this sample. The DNA for the CDR3 is TGTGCCAGCAGCCCGGAGGGGTGGCAGAGGCCAGATACGCAGTATTTT. Translating gives CASSPEGWQRPDTQYF. This rearrangement joins TRBV7-3 to TRBJ2-3; perhaps TRBD2 as D (6 bases). The CDR3 spans 16 residues. Germline CDR1 is SGHTA and CDR2 is FQGTGA. Trimming removed 5 bases from V and 4 bases from J, with 19 bases in between.